The sequence of this T cell receptor (beta chain) was determined in a study of lymphopenia after photon versus proton radiotherapy. Study-wide findings and caveats: Only patients who died were analyzed for survival; proton advantage is unproven. In patients who died, overall survival fell as post-nadir TCR diversity dropped more. Post-nadir diversity loss with photons came from oligoclonal expansion, particularly CD8+ Temra cells. Under photons, naive T cells and diversity fell while effector/memory populations rose.

Sequencing was performed with immunoSEQ multiplex PCR; in TCRdb, only in-frame clones are kept and a portion is missing. Among around 15,000 clones, around 85% were seen once, and the ten largest hold about 60%. Germline V gene sequence: CDR1 LNHDA, CDR2 SQIVND (reference sequence). V was trimmed by 3 bases and J by 4 bases, leaving 16 bases between them. The CDR3 runs 15 residues. A word on this clone: Its cognate antigen is unknown.

Source: peripheral blood, taken from a patient treated with proton-based radiotherapy. This chain connects TRBV19 to TRBJ2-7; a weak D match, TRBD1 (6 bases). The sequence derives from a woman aged 55-70 years with cholangiocarcinoma. Some clones in this sample may be carry-over from other donors' samples. Written as DNA, the CDR3 is TGTGCCAGTAGTATGGGTACAGGGTTTCGTTACGAGCAGTACTTC. This translates into CASSMGTGFRYEQYF. The variable domain in full, with the rest retrieved from reference TRBV19 and TRBJ2-7, is DGGITQSPKYLFRKEGQNVTLSCEQNLNHDAMYWYRQDPGQGLRLIYYSQIVNDFQKGDIAEGYSVSREKKESFPLTVTSAQKNPTAFYLCASSMGTGFRYEQYFGPGTRLTVT.